This TCR beta chain was found in a study of cytomegalovirus exposure and HLA in healthy donors. Broader study findings: DRB1 had the most TCR associations and HLA-C the fewest, a later analysis found, with rates varying by HLA locus. A link between a missense DCLRE1C variant and TCR beta V- and J-gene trimming emerged from a later analysis.

This PCR relied on a set of 60 Vbeta primers and 13 Jbeta primers. TCRdb keeps only in-frame clones here, not all; method: immunoSEQ multiplex PCR. The sample consists of 100,000 to 150,000 clones, 75% to 85% of them appearing once. CDR1 is LNHDA and CDR2 is SQIVND in the germline V gene (reference sequence). This CDR3 region has 13 residues. Trimming removed 4 bases from V and 4 bases from J, with 8 bases in between. The sample holds a few counts of this clone. What it recognizes is unknown. This chain uses TRBV19 with TRBJ1-5; D is unclear. Source material: PBMCs. This clonotype was obtained from a woman aged 50 to 60 in good health and CMV-seropositive. The CDR3 loop reads CASSNQLNQPQHF. The CDR3 DNA reads TGTGCCAGTAGTAATCAGTTAAATCAGCCCCAGCATTTT.